The 6 T cell receptor beta chains below all came from one sample that was sequenced in a study of blood T cell repertoires in COVID-19. Assay: immunoSEQ multiplex PCR; the TCRdb copy retains only in-frame clones and omits some. The sample records approximately 93,000 clones, 60% to 85% being singletons. Sample: peripheral blood. These receptors originate from a woman of 80 years or more with acute or convalescent COVID-19.

The chain couples TRBV12-5 to TRBJ1-1; 8 bases match TRBD1. CDR1 is LGHNT, CDR2 FRNRAP, per germline. The CDR3 runs 14 residues. Trimming at V came to 6 bases and at J to 7 bases, leaving 10 bases not matched to a gene. CDR3 nucleotides: TGTGCTAGTGGCCTTCCGGGACAGGTCGATGAAGCTTTCTTT. It translates to CASGLPGQVDEAFF. The full variable domain, rest sourced from reference TRBV12-5 and TRBJ1-1, is DARVTQTPRHKVTEMGQEVTMRCQPILGHNTVFWYRQTMMQGLELLAYFRNRAPLDDSGMPKDRFSAEMPDATLATLKIQPSEPRDSAVYFCASGLPGQVDEAFFGQGTRLTVV.

This clone was seen a few times. This chain links TRBV11-2 with TRBJ1-4; 10 nucleotides align to TRBD1. The germline V gene encodes CDR1 SGHAT and CDR2 FQNNGV. This CDR3 is built from 16 residues. Trimming cost V 5 bases and J 4 bases; bases outside gene matches: 7. The CDR3 spells CASSISGTGVNEKLFF. CDR3 nucleotides: TGTGCCAGCAGCATCTCCGGGACAGGGGTTAATGAAAAACTGTTTTTT.

This sequence joins TRBV6-1 and TRBJ2-5; D is perhaps TRBD2 (5 bases). The CDR3 loop spans 14 amino acids. CDR1 MNHNS and CDR2 SASEGT come from the germline V gene. With 1 base removed from V and 4 bases from J, the gap between germline ends came to 10 bases. For the CDR3, the DNA is TGTGCCAGCAGTGAAGGGTTGGGGAGAGAGACCCAGTACTTC. Its protein is CASSEGLGRETQYF.

J is TRBJ2-3 and V is TRBV3-1 (or the pseudogene TRBV3-2), with D maybe TRBD2 (7 bases). The germline V gene has CDR1 LGHDT and CDR2 YNNKEL (reference sequence). V shed 0 bases and J shed 7 bases, with 14 bases lying between them. The CDR3 spans 15 residues. In DNA form, the CDR3 reads TGTGCCAGCAGCCAAGATGCGGGGGCGCAAAATACGCAGTATTTT. This encodes CASSQDAGAQNTQYF.

This chain uses TRBV5-4 with TRBJ2-5; no definite D call. The CDR3 is made up of 13 amino acids. V lost 0 bases, J lost 2 bases, and 5 bases lay in between. Looked up from germline, CDR1 is SGHNT and CDR2 is YYREEE (reference sequence). This chain's CDR3 is CASSLGQQETQYF. In DNA form, the CDR3 reads TGTGCCAGCAGCTTGGGTCAGCAAGAGACCCAGTACTTC.

V and J are TRBV7-3 and TRBJ2-1; 8 bases fit TRBD2. The germline V gene has CDR1 SGHTA and CDR2 FQGTGA. The trim removed 5 bases at V and 9 bases at J, leaving 9 bases unmatched. The CDR3 is 14 amino acids. CDR3 loop: CASSKAGTSLEQFF. The DNA of the CDR3 is TGTGCCAGCAGCAAAGCCGGGACTAGTCTTGAGCAGTTCTTC. Drawing the rest from reference TRBV7-3 and TRBJ2-1, the complete variable domain is GAGVSQTPSNKVTEKGKYVELRCDPISGHTALYWYRQSLGQGPEFLIYFQGTGAADDSGLPNDRFFAVRPEGSVSTLKIQRTERGDSAVYLCASSKAGTSLEQFFGPGTRLTVL.